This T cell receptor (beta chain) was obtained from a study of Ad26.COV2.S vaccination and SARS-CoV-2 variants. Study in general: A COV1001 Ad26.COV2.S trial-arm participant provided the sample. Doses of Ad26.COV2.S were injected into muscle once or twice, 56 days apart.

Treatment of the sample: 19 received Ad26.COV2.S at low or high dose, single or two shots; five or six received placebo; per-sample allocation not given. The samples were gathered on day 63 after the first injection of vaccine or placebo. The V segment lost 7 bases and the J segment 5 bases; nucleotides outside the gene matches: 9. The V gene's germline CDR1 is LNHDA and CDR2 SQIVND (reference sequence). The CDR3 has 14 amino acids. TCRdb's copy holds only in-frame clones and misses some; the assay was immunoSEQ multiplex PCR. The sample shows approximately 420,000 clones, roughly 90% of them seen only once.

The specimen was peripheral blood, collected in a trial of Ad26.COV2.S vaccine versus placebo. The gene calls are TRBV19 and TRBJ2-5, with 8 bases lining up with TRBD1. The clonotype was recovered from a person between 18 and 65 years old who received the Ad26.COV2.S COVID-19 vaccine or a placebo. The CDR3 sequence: CASNPGGPRETQYF. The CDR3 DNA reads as TGTGCCAGTAACCCAGGGGGCCCCCGGGAGACCCAGTACTTC.